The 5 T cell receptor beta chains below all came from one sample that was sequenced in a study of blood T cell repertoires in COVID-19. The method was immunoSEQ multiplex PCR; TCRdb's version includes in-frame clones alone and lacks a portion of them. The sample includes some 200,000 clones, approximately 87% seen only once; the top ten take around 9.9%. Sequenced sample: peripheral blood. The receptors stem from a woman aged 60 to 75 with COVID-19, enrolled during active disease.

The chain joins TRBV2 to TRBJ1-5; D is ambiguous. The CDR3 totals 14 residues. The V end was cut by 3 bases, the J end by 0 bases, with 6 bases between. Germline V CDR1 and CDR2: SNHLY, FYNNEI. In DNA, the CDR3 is TGTGCCAGCAGTGAGGCAGGTAGCAATCAGCCCCAGCATTTT. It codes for CASSEAGSNQPQHF.

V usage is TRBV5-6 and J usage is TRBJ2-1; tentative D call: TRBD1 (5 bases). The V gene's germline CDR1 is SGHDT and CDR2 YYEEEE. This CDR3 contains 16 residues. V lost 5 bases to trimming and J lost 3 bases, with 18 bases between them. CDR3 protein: CASRTSQGIIYNEQFF. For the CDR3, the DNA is TGTGCCAGCAGGACCTCCCAGGGAATTATCTACAATGAGCAGTTCTTC. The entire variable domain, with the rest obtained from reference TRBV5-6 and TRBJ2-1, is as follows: DAGVTQSPTHLIKTRGQQVTLRCSPKSGHDTVSWYQQALGQGPQFIFQYYEEEERQRGNFPDRFSGHQFPNYSSELNVNALLLGDSALYLCASRTSQGIIYNEQFFGPGTRLTVL.

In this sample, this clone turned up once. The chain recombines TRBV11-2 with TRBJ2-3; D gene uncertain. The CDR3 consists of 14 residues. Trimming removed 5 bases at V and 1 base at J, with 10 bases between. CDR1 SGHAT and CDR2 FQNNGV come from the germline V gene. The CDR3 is CASSRSLGTDTQYF. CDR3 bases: TGTGCCAGCAGCCGCTCCCTAGGCACAGATACGCAGTATTTT.

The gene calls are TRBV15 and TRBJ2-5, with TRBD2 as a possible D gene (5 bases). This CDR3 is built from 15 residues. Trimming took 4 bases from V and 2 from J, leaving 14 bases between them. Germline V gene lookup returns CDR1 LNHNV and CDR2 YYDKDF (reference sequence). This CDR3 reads CATSMPGLPQETQYF. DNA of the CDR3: TGTGCCACCAGCATGCCTGGACTTCCTCAAGAGACCCAGTACTTC.

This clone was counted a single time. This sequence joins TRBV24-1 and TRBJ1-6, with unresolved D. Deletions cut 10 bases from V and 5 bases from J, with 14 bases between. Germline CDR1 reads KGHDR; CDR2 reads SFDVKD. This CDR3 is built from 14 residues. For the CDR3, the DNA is TGTGCCACATCCGAAGGACTAAATAATTCACCCCTCCACTTT. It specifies CATSEGLNNSPLHF.